The table lists the clone carrying this T cell receptor (beta chain) with a count of one. Its antigen is unknown. V was shortened by 2 bases and J by 2 bases, with 6 bases between the two germline ends. This CDR3 contains 13 residues. Germline-derived CDR1 and CDR2 are KGHSH and LQKENI. The data originate from a study of T cell responses to AZD1222 COVID-19 vaccine. Study in general: Samples with a second dose at about 4 or about 12 weeks were pooled together.

TCRdb's copy holds only in-frame clones and misses some; the assay was immunoSEQ multiplex PCR. The sample shows 25,000 to 30,000 clones, roughly nine tenths of them seen only once. Broader study findings: As reported, nearly half of all spike-specific TCRs target variant regions that are unmutated. Clonal diversity was possibly underestimated, and the donors were mostly white British, with more females.

The chain recombines TRBV18 with TRBJ1-1, with D hard to call. The sample was peripheral blood, taken on day 0 of AZD1222 vaccination. The receptor's source is an adult in good health. The CDR3 coding sequence is TGTGCCAGCTCACCAGGGGTAAACACTGAAGCTTTCTTT. Protein product: CASSPGVNTEAFF.